The 2 T cell receptor beta chains below were found in one sample sequenced in a study of blood T cell repertoires in COVID-19. Some clones are missing from TCRdb's copy, which holds only in-frame ones; the method was immunoSEQ multiplex PCR. The table records fewer than 65,000 clones, just under 80% of them present only once. Specimen: peripheral blood. All receptors come from a human donor in a cohort sampled during active COVID-19.

This clone was observed once. The chain is built from TRBV10-3 and TRBJ2-3, with D maybe TRBD2 (6 bases). The CDR3 totals 12 residues. Germline assignment: CDR1 ENHRY and CDR2 SYGVKD. V shed 8 bases and J shed 4 bases, with 10 bases lying between them. The CDR3 region has the DNA TGTGCCATCCGGGGGATCGCAGATACGCAGTATTTT. Its translation is CAIRGIADTQYF.

This chain connects TRBV19 to TRBJ1-2; unclear D gene. The CDR3 covers 13 residues. The germline CDR1 and CDR2 sequences are LNHDA and SQIVND (reference sequence). V lost 4 bases and J 5 bases, leaving 11 bases between the germline ends. DNA of the CDR3: TGTGCCAGTAGTAATCTGGGGAGGTATGGCTACACCTTC. Amino acid sequence: CASSNLGRYGYTF.